The 28 T cell receptor beta chains reported below all come from one sample, sequenced in a study of lymphopenia after photon versus proton radiotherapy. Here immunoSEQ multiplex PCR was the method, and the copy in TCRdb shows in-frame clones only, minus some. The sample lists fewer than 70,000 clones, 87% occurring once. The source material was peripheral blood, sampled from a patient treated with proton-based radiotherapy. All receptors derive from a man older than 75 with esophageal cancer.

The gene calls are TRBV18 and TRBJ2-7, with TRBD2 identical over 7 bases. The CDR3 spans 15 residues. The germline V gene has CDR1 KGHSH and CDR2 LQKENI. V lost 3 bases, J lost 6 bases, and 11 bases stayed unmatched. DNA of the CDR3: TGTGCCAGCTCACCTTCCCGCGGGAGTGCTGGCGAGCAGTACTTC. Amino acids: CASSPSRGSAGEQYF.

This clone was seen a handful of times. The chain has TRBV2 and TRBJ2-5, with 10 bases identical to TRBD2. Germline V gene sequence: CDR1 SNHLY, CDR2 FYNNEI. The CDR3 is 15 residues long. V shed 7 bases, J shed 4 bases, and the junction held 9 bases outside the gene matches. CDR3 DNA: TGTGCCAGCATTTCGCAGCGGGGGGGAAGAGAGACCCAGTACTTC. It codes for CASISQRGGRETQYF. Filled out from reference TRBV2 and TRBJ2-5, the complete variable domain reads EPEVTQTPSHQVTQMGQEVILRCVPISNHLYFYWYRQILGQKVEFLVSFYNNEISEKSEIFDDQFSVERPDGSNFTLKIRSTKLEDSAMYFCASISQRGGRETQYFGPGTRLLVL.

The V gene is TRBV29-1, the J gene TRBJ2-7; D gene ambiguous. V was pared by 2 bases and J by 0 bases, with 8 bases between. Per the germline V gene, CDR1 is SQVTM and CDR2 is ANQGSEA. The CDR3 extends over 13 amino acids. In nucleotides, the CDR3 is TGCAGCGTTGAATCGGCCAGCTCCTACGAGCAGTACTTC. Residues: CSVESASSYEQYF.

J is TRBJ2-7 and V is TRBV30, with D unresolved. Trimming removed 5 bases from V and 5 bases from J, with 10 bases in between. The CDR3 totals 11 residues. The germline CDR1 and CDR2 sequences are GTSNPN and SVGIG (reference sequence). The CDR3 loop is CAWGLSHEQYF. In DNA, the CDR3 is TGTGCCTGGGGGCTGTCGCACGAGCAGTACTTC.

CDR3 amino acids: CASSPRGLNEKLFF. CDR3 DNA: TGCGCCAGCAGCCCGAGGGGGCTAAATGAAAAACTGTTTTTT. The chain uses TRBV5-1 and TRBJ1-4; 7 nucleotides line up with TRBD1. Per the germline V gene, CDR1 is SGHRS and CDR2 is YFSETQ. The CDR3 is 14 amino acids. V lost 4 bases and J lost 5; bases outside the gene matches: 5.

The chain combines TRBV10-1 with TRBJ2-3; D possibly uses TRBD1 or TRBD2 (5 bases each). The V gene's germline CDR1 is WNHNN and CDR2 SYGVQD (reference sequence). CDR3 size: 14 residues. V dropped 0 bases and J dropped 12 bases, with 16 bases sitting between them. In nucleotides, the CDR3 is TGCGCCAGCAGTGAGTCCGGGACCTGGGGTCGACAGTATTTT. Translating it yields CASSESGTWGRQYF.

The rearrangement uses TRBV18 and TRBJ1-4, with D perhaps TRBD1 (6 bases). Germline values: CDR1 KGHSH, CDR2 LQKENI. The CDR3 totals 16 residues. V lost 3 bases, J lost 6 bases, and 17 bases lay in between. CDR3: CASSPLDSLNYEKLFF. CDR3 in DNA: TGTGCCAGCTCACCCTTGGACAGCCTTAATTATGAAAAACTGTTTTTT.

J is TRBJ1-5 and V is TRBV6-1; D not certain. CDR3 length equals 14 residues. Germline V gives CDR1 MNHNS, CDR2 SASEGT. V was shortened by 7 bases and J by 2 bases, with 12 bases between the two germline ends. CDR3 in DNA: TGTGCCAGCAACCCCCGTCGGGGCAATCAGCCCCAGCATTTT. Translation gives CASNPRRGNQPQHF.

V is TRBV29-1 and J is TRBJ2-5, with TRBD1 matching 9 bases. With the DNA end fitting TRBJ2-7 better, the J assignment may be wrong. The CDR3 length is 17 residues. Germline CDR1 SQVTM, CDR2 ANQGSEA. The CDR3 bases are TGCAGCGTTGATCTGGGGAACAGGGGGCTATTCTCCTACGAGCAGTACTTC. It encodes CSVDLGNRGLFSYEQYF.

The chain joins TRBV6-5 to TRBJ2-5, with 9 bases that match TRBD2. Germline loops: CDR1 MNHEY, CDR2 SVGAGI. Trimming at V came to 11 bases and at J to 5 bases, leaving 9 bases not matched to a gene. The CDR3 runs to 13 residues. The CDR3 region has the DNA TGTGCCGTGCGGGAGGGGGCCCGGGAGACCCAGTACTTC. Protein sequence: CAVREGARETQYF.

V usage is TRBV30 and J usage is TRBJ2-6, with 10 bases aligning to TRBD2. The CDR3 covers 17 residues. The J segment lost 0 bases and the V segment lost 0 bases, leaving 2 bases of the junction unmatched. The germline V gene has CDR1 GTSNPN and CDR2 SVGIG (reference sequence). The CDR3 coding sequence is TGTGCCTGGAGTGTAGTAGCGGGGGGCTCTGGGGCCAACGTCCTGACTTTC. Encoded protein: CAWSVVAGGSGANVLTF. Full variable domain (rest looked up from reference TRBV30 and TRBJ2-6): SQTIHQWPATLVQPVGSPLSLECTVEGTSNPNLYWYRQAAGRGLQLLFYSVGIGQISSEVPQNLSASRPQDRQFILSSKKLLLSDSGFYLCAWSVVAGGSGANVLTFGAGSRLTVL.

Concerning this clone: A read error is likely here: a far larger clone is one base away. This chain connects TRBV10-2 to TRBJ2-6, with a tentative D call TRBD1 (6 bases). The germline V gene has CDR1 WSHSY and CDR2 SAAADI. The CDR3 consists of 15 residues. Trimming shortened V by 3 bases and J by 3 bases, and 9 bases separated the two germline ends. The CDR3 here is CASSEQGYGANVLTF. CDR3 nucleotides: TGCGCCAGCAGTGAACAGGGCTATGGGGCCAACGTCCTGACTTTC.

This chain connects TRBV11-3 to TRBJ2-7; D not certain. V lost 5 bases and J 6 bases, leaving 11 bases between the germline ends. This CDR3 contains 12 residues. Germline V gene lookup returns CDR1 SGHNT and CDR2 YENEEA. The CDR3 here is CASSHFGAEQYF. DNA of the CDR3: TGTGCCAGCAGCCATTTTGGCGCCGAGCAGTACTTC.

In DNA form, the CDR3 reads TGTGCCAGCACCTCAAGGACACCGAACACCGGGGAGCTGTTTTTT. Translated, it gives CASTSRTPNTGELFF. The chain recombines TRBV6-5 with TRBJ2-2; tentative D call: TRBD1 (5 bases). The length of the CDR3 is 15 residues. The germline V and J ends were trimmed by 7 bases and 0 bases, with 12 bases remaining between them. Per the germline V gene, CDR1 is MNHEY and CDR2 is SVGAGI.

The chain is built from TRBV5-1 and TRBJ1-1, with D unclear. The CDR3 consists of 15 residues. The V gene lost 0 bases and the J gene lost 1 base, with 10 bases spanning the gap. The germline gives CDR1 SGHRS, CDR2 YFSETQ. The CDR3 DNA follows: TGCGCCAGCAGCTTGGATGGGGTTCAGAACACTGAAGCTTTCTTT. Encoded protein: CASSLDGVQNTEAFF.

CDR3 amino acids: CASSVDLGGIRNEQFF. The CDR3 region has the DNA TGTGCCAGCAGCGTAGATCTTGGGGGGATCAGGAATGAGCAGTTCTTC. V usage is TRBV9 and J usage is TRBJ2-1, with TRBD2 as a possible D gene (6 bases). The CDR3 runs 16 residues. Per germline, CDR1 SGDLS and CDR2 YYNGEE. The V end was cut by 0 bases, the J end by 7 bases, with 17 bases between.

With respect to this clone: The sample contains more than one DNA sequence encoding this CDR3. The chain joins TRBV27 to TRBJ2-2; D unclear. V lost 1 base, J lost 7 bases, and 4 bases lay in between. Germline values: CDR1 MNHEY, CDR2 SMNVEV (reference sequence). The CDR3 has 12 residues. The CDR3 DNA follows: TGTGCCAGCAGTTTATTGGGCGGGGAGCTGTTTTTT. Residues: CASSLLGGELFF.

This chain joins TRBV5-4 and TRBJ1-2; TRBD1 matches 7 bases. The germline V gene has CDR1 SGHNT and CDR2 YYREEE (reference sequence). The CDR3 spans 16 residues. Germline trimming cut 0 bases from V and 7 bases from J; bases unmatched to any gene: 12. In nucleotides, the CDR3 is TGTGCCAGCAGCTTGGTGGTGGGTGACAGGGCAGGTGGCTACACCTTC. Protein sequence: CASSLVVGDRAGGYTF.

This clone was recorded once. CDR3 nucleotide sequence: TGTGCCATCAGTGAGTCGGCAGGGGGTAAATCTGGTGGCTACACCTTC. The encoded protein is CAISESAGGKSGGYTF. J is TRBJ1-2 and V is TRBV10-3, with 7 bases that match TRBD1. Trimming removed 0 bases from V and 7 bases from J; junction bases left unmatched: 11. Germline V CDR1 and CDR2: ENHRY, SYGVKD. CDR3 size: 16 residues.

The CDR3 here is CASSFLSGSHGGELFF. Here the CDR3 DNA reads TGTGCCAGCAGTTTTCTTAGCGGGAGCCATGGCGGGGAGCTGTTTTTT. The J gene is TRBJ2-2, the V gene TRBV28; 9 bases line up with TRBD2. V lost 3 bases, J lost 7 bases, and 9 bases stayed unmatched. There are 16 residues in the CDR3. CDR1 MDHEN and CDR2 SYDVKM come from the germline V gene.

Remarks on this clone: Sequence at one end of the junction differs from germline and may be a read error. The chain couples TRBV2 to TRBJ1-2; unclear D gene. Germline CDR1 is SNHLY and CDR2 is FYNNEI. This CDR3 has 14 amino acids. CDR3 nucleotides: TGTGCCAGCACTGAAAGGGATTGGGACTATGGCTACACCTTC. Translation: CASTERDWDYGYTF.

The J gene is TRBJ2-3, the V gene TRBV7-9, with a weak D call TRBD1 (6 bases). The CDR3 is 16 residues long. The germline V gene has CDR1 SEHNR and CDR2 FQNEAQ (reference sequence). The V end lost 5 bases, the J end lost 3 bases, and 18 bases lay between the germline ends. The chain's CDR3 is CASSRSGTPRTDTQYF. CDR3 in DNA: TGTGCCAGCAGCCGGTCCGGGACACCCAGGACAGATACGCAGTATTTT.

The chain combines TRBV5-4 with TRBJ2-1; 8 positions agree with TRBD2. The V gene end was trimmed by 2 bases and the J gene end by 3 bases; junction bases not matched to a gene: 7. Germline CDR1 SGHNT, CDR2 YYREEE (reference sequence). The CDR3 consists of 16 residues. The CDR3 sequence is CASSLRGLVGYNEQFF. The CDR3 DNA reads as TGTGCCAGCAGCTTACGGGGACTAGTTGGCTACAATGAGCAGTTCTTC.

This rearrangement joins TRBV7-6 to TRBJ2-3; 11 bases agree with TRBD2. After removal of 4 bases from V and 1 base from J, the junction contained 13 bases not matched to a gene. The CDR3 is 19 residues long. Looked up from germline, CDR1 is SGHVS and CDR2 is FNYEAQ. This chain's CDR3 is CASSSIAGGPSLGTDTQYF. CDR3 DNA: TGTGCCAGCAGCTCTATAGCGGGAGGGCCCTCGCTGGGCACAGATACGCAGTATTTT.

The V gene is TRBV19, the J gene TRBJ1-5; D perhaps matches TRBD1 (5 bases). V lost 3 bases and J 4 bases, leaving 25 bases between the germline ends. The CDR3 is 19 residues long. CDR1 and CDR2 from the germline V gene are LNHDA and SQIVND (reference sequence). Here the CDR3 reads CASSIGEDGRGTLNQPQHF. The CDR3 nucleotides read TGTGCCAGTAGTATCGGGGAAGACGGGAGGGGAACCCTTAATCAGCCCCAGCATTTT.

Only one count was recorded for this clone. The chain has TRBV7-8 and TRBJ1-5; no definite D call. Germline V lookup: CDR1 SGHVS, CDR2 FQNEAQ. CDR3 size: 17 residues. Trimming left V 0 bases short and J 0 bases short, with 12 bases between. This CDR3 is CASSLAVASYSNQPQHF. For the CDR3, the DNA is TGTGCCAGCAGCTTAGCGGTTGCCTCTTATAGCAATCAGCCCCAGCATTTT.

The J gene is TRBJ2-1, the V gene TRBV5-1, with 8 bases lining up with TRBD1. The V gene end was trimmed by 4 bases and the J gene end by 8 bases; junction bases not matched to a gene: 5. The V gene's germline CDR1 is SGHRS and CDR2 YFSETQ. CDR3 length: 13 residues. The CDR3 is CASSMTGADEQFF. As DNA, the CDR3 is TGCGCCAGCAGCATGACAGGGGCAGATGAGCAGTTCTTC.

This clone was picked up a small number of times. V is TRBV29-1 and J is TRBJ2-1, with D unresolved. V was trimmed by 5 bases and J by 9 bases, leaving 14 bases between them. This CDR3 is built from 12 residues. Germline V CDR1 and CDR2: SQVTM, ANQGSEA. CDR3 loop: CSVSDGASEQFF. The DNA for the CDR3 is TGCAGCGTTTCTGACGGAGCCAGTGAGCAGTTCTTC.